Listed below are T cell receptor beta chains from one sample, sequenced in a study of PD-1 blockade in mismatch repair-deficient tumors. Clones were read by immunoSEQ multiplex PCR, and TCRdb kept only the in-frame ones, dropping some. The table lists tens of thousands of clones, more than 75% of them singletons. The material was peripheral blood, obtained 76 weeks after starting pembrolizumab. The receptors derive from an adult with mismatch repair-deficient cancer. The CDR3 runs from the conserved cysteine through the conserved F or W. A D gene is named only where the DNA matches it firmly.

TRBV5-5	TRBD1	TRBJ1-5	CASSLVTGGNSNQPQHF	TGTGCCAGCAGCTTGGTTACAGGGGGCAATAGCAATCAGCCCCAGCATTTT
TRBV19	TRBD1	TRBJ1-4	CASRKQGGATNEKLFF	TGTGCCAGTAGGAAACAGGGGGGCGCAACTAATGAAAAACTGTTTTTT
TRBV27	NA	TRBJ2-7	CASSLSPPGYEQYF	TGTGCCAGCAGTTTATCGCCCCCGGGTTACGAGCAGTACTTC
TRBV19	NA	TRBJ2-6	CASSRQVNSGANVLTF	TGTGCCAGTAGTCGACAGGTGAACTCTGGGGCCAACGTCCTGACTTTC
TRBV5-1	NA	TRBJ2-3	CASREGASSTDTQYF	TGCGCCAGCAGGGAGGGGGCGAGTTCTACAGATACGCAGTATTTT
TRBV25-1	NA	TRBJ2-3	CASSPRGPAGGSDTQYF	TGTGCCAGCAGTCCGAGGGGTCCGGCCGGGGGCTCAGATACGCAGTATTTT
TRBV29-1	NA	TRBJ2-3	CSVVGRRGTDTQYF	TGCAGCGTTGTGGGCAGGCGGGGCACAGATACGCAGTATTTT
TRBV25-1	NA	TRBJ1-4	CASSEGGTSFNEKLFF	TGTGCCAGCAGTGAAGGGGGGACGTCGTTTAATGAAAAACTGTTTTTT
TRBV5-4	TRBD2	TRBJ2-3	CASSLYSGRTDTQYF	TGTGCCAGCAGCTTGTATAGCGGGAGGACAGATACGCAGTATTTT
TRBV13	TRBD2	TRBJ2-1	CASSPATPGLAGSSYNEQFF	TGTGCCAGCAGCCCAGCGACCCCGGGACTAGCGGGTTCTTCCTACAATGAGCAGTTCTTC